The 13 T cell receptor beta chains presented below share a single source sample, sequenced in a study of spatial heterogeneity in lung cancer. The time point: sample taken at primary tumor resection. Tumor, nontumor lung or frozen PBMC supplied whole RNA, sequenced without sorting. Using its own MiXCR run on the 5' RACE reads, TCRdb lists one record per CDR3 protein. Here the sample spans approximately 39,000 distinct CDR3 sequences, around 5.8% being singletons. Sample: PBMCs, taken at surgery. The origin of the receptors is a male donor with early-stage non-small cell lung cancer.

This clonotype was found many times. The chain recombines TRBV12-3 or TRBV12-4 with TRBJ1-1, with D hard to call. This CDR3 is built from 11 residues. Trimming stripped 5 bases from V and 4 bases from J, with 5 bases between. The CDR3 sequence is CASSRSTEAFF. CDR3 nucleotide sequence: TGTGCCAGCAGTCGTAGCACTGAAGCTTTCTTT.

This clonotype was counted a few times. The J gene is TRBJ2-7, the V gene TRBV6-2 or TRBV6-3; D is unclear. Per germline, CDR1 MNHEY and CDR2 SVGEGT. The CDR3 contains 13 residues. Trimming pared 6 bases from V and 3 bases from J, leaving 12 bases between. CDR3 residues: CASSRAFLYEQYF. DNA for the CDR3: TGTGCCAGCAGCCGCGCATTTCTCTACGAGCAGTACTTC.

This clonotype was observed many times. CDR3 in amino acids: CASSQVGAKLFF. CDR3 sequence (DNA): TGCGCCAGCAGCCAAGTCGGGGCAAAACTGTTTTTT. The chain is built from TRBV4-1 and TRBJ1-4, with D possibly TRBD1 on 5 matching bases. The CDR3 extends over 12 amino acids. V was pared by 1 base and J by 10 bases, with 7 bases between. The germline CDR1 and CDR2 sequences are MGHRA and YSYEKL.

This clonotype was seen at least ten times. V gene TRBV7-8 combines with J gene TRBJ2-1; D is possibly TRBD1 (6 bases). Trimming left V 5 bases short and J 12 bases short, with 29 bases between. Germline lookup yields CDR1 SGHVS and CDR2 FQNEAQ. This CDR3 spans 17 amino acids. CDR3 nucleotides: TGTGCCAGCAGCCCCCCACTTAGGTACAGGGCACGAGAGGGGCAGTTCTTC. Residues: CASSPPLRYRAREGQFF.

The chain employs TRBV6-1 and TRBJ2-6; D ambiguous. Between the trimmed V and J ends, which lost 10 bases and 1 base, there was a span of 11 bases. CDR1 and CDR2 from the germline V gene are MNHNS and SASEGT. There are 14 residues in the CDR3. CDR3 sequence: CATSLVSGANVLTF. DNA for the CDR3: TGTGCCACCTCCCTAGTTTCTGGGGCCAACGTCCTGACTTTC.

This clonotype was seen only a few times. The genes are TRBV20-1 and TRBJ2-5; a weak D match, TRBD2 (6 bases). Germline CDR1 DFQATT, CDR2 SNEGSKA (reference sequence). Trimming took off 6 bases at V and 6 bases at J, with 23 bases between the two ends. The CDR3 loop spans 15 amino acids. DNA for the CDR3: TGCAGTGCCAGGGCGACCGGGACTTTGGTTAAGACCCAGTACTTC. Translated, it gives CSARATGTLVKTQYF.

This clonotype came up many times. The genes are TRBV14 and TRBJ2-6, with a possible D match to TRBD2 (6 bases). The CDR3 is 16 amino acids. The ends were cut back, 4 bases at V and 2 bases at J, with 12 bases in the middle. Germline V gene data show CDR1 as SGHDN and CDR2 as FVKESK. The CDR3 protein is CASSLGGTTGANVLTF. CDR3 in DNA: TGTGCCAGCAGCCTGGGAGGAACTACTGGGGCCAACGTCCTGACTTTC.

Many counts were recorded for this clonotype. As DNA, the CDR3 is TGTGCCAGCAGACCCGAAGGGACGGAGCTGGCGGCCCAGTACTTC. Protein: CASRPEGTELAAQYF. This chain connects TRBV27 to TRBJ2-5; D assignment may be TRBD1 or TRBD2 (5 bases each). CDR3 size: 15 residues. Between the trimmed V and J ends, which lost 6 bases and 9 bases, there was a span of 23 bases. Germline CDR1 reads MNHEY; CDR2 reads SMNVEV (reference sequence).

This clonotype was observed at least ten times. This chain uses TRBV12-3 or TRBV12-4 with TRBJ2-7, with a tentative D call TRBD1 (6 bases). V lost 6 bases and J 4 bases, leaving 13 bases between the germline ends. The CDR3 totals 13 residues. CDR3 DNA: TGTGCCAGCAGCCGGGTCAGGGGTTACGAGCAGTACTTC. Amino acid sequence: CASSRVRGYEQYF.

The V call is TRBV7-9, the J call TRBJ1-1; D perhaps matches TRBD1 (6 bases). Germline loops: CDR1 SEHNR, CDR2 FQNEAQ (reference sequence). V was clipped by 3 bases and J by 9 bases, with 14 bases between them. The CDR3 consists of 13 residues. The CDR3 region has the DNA TGTGCCAGCAGCTTGGATGCCGGGACACAAGCTTTCTTT. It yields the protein CASSLDAGTQAFF.

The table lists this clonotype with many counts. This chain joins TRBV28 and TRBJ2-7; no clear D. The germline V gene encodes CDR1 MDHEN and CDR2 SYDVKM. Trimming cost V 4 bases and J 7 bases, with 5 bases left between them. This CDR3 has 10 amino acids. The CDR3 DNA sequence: TGTGCCAGCAGTTCGATGGAGCAGTACTTC. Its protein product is CASSSMEQYF. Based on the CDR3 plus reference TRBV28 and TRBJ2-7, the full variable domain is DVKVTQSSRYLVKRTGEKVFLECVQDMDHENMFWYRQDPGLGLRLIYFSYDVKMKEKGDIPEGYSVSREKKERFSLILESASTNQTSMYLCASSSMEQYFGPGTRLTVT.

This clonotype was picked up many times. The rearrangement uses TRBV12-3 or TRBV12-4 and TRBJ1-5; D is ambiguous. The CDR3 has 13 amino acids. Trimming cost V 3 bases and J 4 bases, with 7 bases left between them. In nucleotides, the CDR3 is TGTGCCAGCAGTTTCGCGGGAAATCAGCCCCAGCATTTT. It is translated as CASSFAGNQPQHF.

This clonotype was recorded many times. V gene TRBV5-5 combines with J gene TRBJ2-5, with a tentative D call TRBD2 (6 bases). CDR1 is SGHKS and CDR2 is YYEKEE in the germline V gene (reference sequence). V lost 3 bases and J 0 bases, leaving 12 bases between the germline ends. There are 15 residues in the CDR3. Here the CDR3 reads CASSSEGTYQETQYF. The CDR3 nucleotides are TGTGCCAGCAGCTCAGAGGGGACTTACCAAGAGACCCAGTACTTC.